The T cell receptor beta chain under discussion was sequenced for a study of T-cell memory formation after mild COVID-19. Background on the study: In these data, TCR clusters were largely donor specific. Study results and limitations: Some clones that responded turned up in pre-infection memory, which suggests that cross-reactive memory joined in. Clonal second-wave expansions that peaked on day 37 had unconfirmed SARS-CoV-2 specificity.

5'RACE with constant-segment primers built TCRalpha and TCRbeta cDNA libraries with UMIs. TCRdb re-called the 5' RACE reads through MiXCR, storing one row per CDR3 protein. In the table there are about 140,000 distinct CDR3 sequences, 14% of which are singletons. This clonotype was detected a few times. The antigen remains undetermined. Germline values: CDR1 SGHTS, CDR2 YDEGEE. V shed 4 bases and J shed 2 bases, with 10 bases lying between them. The CDR3 extends over 14 amino acids. The sequencing input was PBMCs or a T cell subset sorted from them (not recorded which). V is TRBV5-8 and J is TRBJ2-1; D remains ambiguous. The source is an adult woman who had mild COVID-19 (a few samples of this study predate the infection). Cell type and time point are not known. The CDR3 reads CASSALLAYNEQFF. As DNA, the CDR3 is TGTGCCAGCAGCGCACTCCTAGCCTACAATGAGCAGTTCTTC.